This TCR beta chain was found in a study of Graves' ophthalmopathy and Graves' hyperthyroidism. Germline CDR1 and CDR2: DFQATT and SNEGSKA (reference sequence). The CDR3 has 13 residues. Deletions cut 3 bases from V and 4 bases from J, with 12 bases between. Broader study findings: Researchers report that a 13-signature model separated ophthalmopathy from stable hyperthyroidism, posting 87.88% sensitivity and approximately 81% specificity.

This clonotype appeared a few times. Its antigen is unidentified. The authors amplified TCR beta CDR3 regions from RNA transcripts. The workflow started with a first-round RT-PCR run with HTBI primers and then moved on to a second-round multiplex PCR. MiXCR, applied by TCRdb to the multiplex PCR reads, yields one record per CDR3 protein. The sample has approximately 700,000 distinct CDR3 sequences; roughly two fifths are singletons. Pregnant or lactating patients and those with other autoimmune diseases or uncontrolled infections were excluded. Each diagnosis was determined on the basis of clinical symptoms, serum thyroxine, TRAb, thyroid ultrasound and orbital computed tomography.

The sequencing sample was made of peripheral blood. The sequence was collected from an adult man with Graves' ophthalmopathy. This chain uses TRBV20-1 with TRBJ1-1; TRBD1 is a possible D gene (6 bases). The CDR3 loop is CSARGAYSTEAFF. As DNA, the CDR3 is TGCAGTGCTAGGGGGGCGTATTCCACTGAAGCTTTCTTT.